Listed below are T cell receptor beta chains from one sample, sequenced in a study of blood T cell repertoires in COVID-19. Method: immunoSEQ multiplex PCR; TCRdb's copy keeps in-frame clones and lacks some. The table shows a few hundred thousand clones, with roughly 90% occurring only once. The sequencing input was peripheral blood. The receptors were sampled from a woman aged 50 to 65 with acute or convalescent COVID-19. CDR3s include the opening cysteine and the closing phenylalanine or tryptophan. D genes are given only for firm matches. Size values are once, few and many counts, or a class for expanded clones, and some rows have none.

D	size	V	length	J	CDR3	DNA
TRBD1	-	TRBV29-1	12	TRBJ1-1	CSVDYGQGAAFF	TGCAGCGTCGACTACGGACAGGGGGCAGCTTTCTTT
-	once	TRBV11-3	12	TRBJ1-4	CASSFRGEKLFF	TGTGCCAGCAGCTTTAGGGGTGAAAAACTGTTTTTT
-	-	TRBV5-4	16	TRBJ2-1	CASSLWAGSSYNEQFF	TGTGCCAGCAGCTTGTGGGCAGGAAGCTCCTACAATGAGCAGTTCTTC
TRBD1	-	TRBV19	17	TRBJ1-3	CASRPPLGQGAGNTIYF	TGTGCCAGTAGACCCCCGTTGGGACAGGGGGCTGGAAACACCATATATTTT
-	-	TRBV18	15	TRBJ2-3	CASSPREENGNTQYF	TGTGCCAGCTCCCCTAGGGAGGAAAATGGCAATACGCAGTATTTT
-	-	TRBV18	16	TRBJ2-7	CASSPQTGKVLYEQYF	TGTGCCAGCTCCCCCCAAACGGGAAAAGTTCTGTACGAGCAGTACTTC
-	-	TRBV4-3	16	TRBJ2-3	CASSLGHLKLTDTQYF	TGCGCCAGCAGCCTGGGGCACCTCAAGCTCACAGATACGCAGTATTTT
-	-	TRBV24-1	10	TRBJ1-2	CARGGYGYTF	TGTGCCAGAGGGGGCTATGGCTACACCTTC
-	-	TRBV12-5	14	TRBJ1-5	CASGPGGGGQPQHF	TGTGCTAGCGGTCCCGGGGGAGGGGGTCAGCCCCAGCATTTT
TRBD1	-	TRBV5-1	14	TRBJ1-2	CASGLTGGKDGYTF	TGCGCCAGCGGATTGACAGGGGGCAAGGATGGCTACACCTTC
-	few	TRBV30	13	TRBJ1-2	CAWSLGLGEGYTF	TGTGCCTGGAGTCTAGGACTAGGAGAGGGCTACACCTTC
-	once	TRBV7-2	15	TRBJ1-5	CASSLMGERNQPQHF	TGTGCCAGCAGCTTAATGGGAGAGCGAAATCAGCCCCAGCATTTT
-	-	TRBV19	13	TRBJ2-4	CASSARSKNIQYF	TGTGCCAGTAGTGCTAGATCCAAAAACATTCAGTACTTC
-	-	TRBV5-4	15	TRBJ1-1	CASSFAAGATTEAFF	TGTGCCAGCAGCTTCGCTGCGGGGGCGACCACTGAAGCTTTCTTT
TRBD1	-	TRBV11-2	13	TRBJ1-5	CASSLDRGKPQHF	TGTGCCAGCAGCTTAGACAGGGGGAAGCCCCAGCATTTT
TRBD2	-	TRBV5-1	14	TRBJ2-2	CASSPREGRGELFF	TGCGCCAGCAGCCCGCGGGAGGGCCGAGGGGAGCTGTTTTTT
-	-	TRBV2	14	TRBJ1-1	CASRSQGEGTEAFF	TGTGCCAGCAGGTCACAGGGTGAGGGAACTGAAGCTTTCTTT
-	-	TRBV30	13	TRBJ1-1	CAWTHGPGTEAFF	TGTGCCTGGACCCACGGCCCGGGCACTGAAGCTTTCTTT
-	few	TRBV5-4	16	TRBJ2-5	CASSLGGASEQETQYF	TGTGCCAGCAGCTTGGGCGGGGCATCGGAACAAGAGACCCAGTACTTC
-	-	TRBV29-1	15	TRBJ2-6	CSVVGQGAGANVLTF	TGCAGCGTTGTAGGTCAGGGCGCTGGGGCCAACGTCCTGACTTTC
-	-	TRBV11-3	18	TRBJ2-2	CASSFFSTGGQYTGELFF	TGTGCCAGCAGCTTTTTTTCTACCGGGGGACAGTACACCGGGGAGCTGTTTTTT
TRBD2	-	TRBV5-6	17	TRBJ2-5	CASSLVGSGRRLGTQYF	TGTGCCAGCAGCTTGGTAGGGAGCGGGAGGAGGTTGGGGACCCAGTACTTC
TRBD1	-	TRBV7-2	15	TRBJ1-2	CASSVKQGANYGYTF	TGTGCCAGCAGCGTCAAACAGGGGGCAAACTATGGCTACACCTTC
-	-	TRBV5-4	12	TRBJ2-2	CASSPTSGELFF	TGTGCCAGCAGCCCAACGAGCGGGGAGCTGTTTTTT
-	once	TRBV19	15	TRBJ2-1	CASSATISSYNEQFF	TGTGCCAGTAGTGCAACTATTAGCTCCTACAATGAGCAGTTCTTC
TRBD1	-	TRBV10-3	13	TRBJ1-6	CAISRQGDSPLHF	TGTGCCATTAGTAGACAGGGTGATTCACCCCTCCACTTT
-	-	TRBV13	13	TRBJ2-7	CASSMADSYEQYF	TGTGCCAGCAGCATGGCAGACTCCTACGAGCAGTACTTC
TRBD2	-	TRBV5-4	16	TRBJ2-1	CASSFGRTSGNNEQFF	TGTGCCAGCAGCTTCGGCCGTACTAGCGGGAACAATGAGCAGTTCTTC
TRBD1	-	TRBV28	15	TRBJ2-7	CASSLPTGKGYEQYF	TGTGCCAGCAGTTTGCCGACAGGGAAGGGCTACGAGCAGTACTTC
-	-	TRBV5-1	14	TRBJ2-1	CASSTGLEANEQFF	TGCGCCAGCAGTACGGGACTCGAGGCAAATGAGCAGTTCTTC
-	-	TRBV19	14	TRBJ1-3	CASNSPNSGNTIYF	TGTGCCAGTAACTCCCCTAACTCTGGAAACACCATATATTTT
-	-	TRBV6-5	15	TRBJ1-3	CASSNRRGAGNTIYF	TGTGCCAGCAGCAACCGGCGGGGGGCAGGAAACACCATATATTTT
TRBD2	once	TRBV9	15	TRBJ2-1	CASGEGGGAIDEQFF	TGTGCCAGCGGAGAGGGCGGGGGGGCGATTGATGAGCAGTTCTTC
-	-	TRBV21-1	16	TRBJ2-7	CASSAAYWTGAYEQYF	TGTGCCAGCAGCGCCGCTTATTGGACAGGGGCCTACGAGCAGTACTTC
-	-	TRBV4-2	16	TRBJ1-2	CASSQEVSPDGYGYTF	TGTGCCAGCAGCCAAGAGGTGTCTCCCGACGGGTATGGCTACACCTTC
TRBD1	-	TRBV19	16	TRBJ2-7	CASSISLTGGAYEQYF	TGTGCCAGTAGTATCTCCCTGACAGGGGGCGCCTACGAGCAGTACTTC
-	-	TRBV7-2	17	TRBJ2-2	CASSRGTGTSNTGELFF	TGTGCCAGCAGCCGGGGGACGGGGACCTCGAACACCGGGGAGCTGTTTTTT
TRBD2	-	TRBV27	15	TRBJ2-7	CASSLVAGVTYEQYF	TGTGCCAGCAGCCTGGTAGCGGGAGTGACCTACGAGCAGTACTTC
-	-	TRBV6-2/TRBV6-3	15	TRBJ2-4	CASSMVSRAKNIQYF	TGTGCCAGCAGCATGGTCTCGAGGGCCAAAAACATTCAGTACTTC
-	-	TRBV5-1	14	TRBJ2-3	CASSSPPSADTQYF	TGCGCCAGCAGCTCCCCTCCTTCGGCAGATACGCAGTATTTT